This TCR beta chain is drawn from a study of response to subunit inactivated influenza vaccine. Regarding the study as a whole: Researchers suggested that each seasonal influenza vaccination recruits few new T cells.

MiXCR, applied by TCRdb to the RT-PCR reads, yields one record per CDR3 protein. Seen here are hundreds of thousands of distinct CDR3 sequences, 13% observed once, and the top ten hold under 15%. The CDR3 extends over 14 amino acids. The germline V and J ends were trimmed by 0 bases and 0 bases, with 5 bases remaining between them. CDR1 and CDR2 (germline): MNHEY, SVGAGI. This clonotype was observed a few times. Its matching antigen is unknown. The TCR sequence derives from a man in his forties or fifties who received an inactivated influenza vaccine. The rearrangement links TRBV6-5 to TRBJ1-1, with unresolved D. This specimen was PBMCs from blood, taken 45 days after vaccination. CDR3 DNA: TGTGCCAGCAGTTACTCGAGGGTGAACACTGAAGCTTTCTTT. It specifies CASSYSRVNTEAFF.